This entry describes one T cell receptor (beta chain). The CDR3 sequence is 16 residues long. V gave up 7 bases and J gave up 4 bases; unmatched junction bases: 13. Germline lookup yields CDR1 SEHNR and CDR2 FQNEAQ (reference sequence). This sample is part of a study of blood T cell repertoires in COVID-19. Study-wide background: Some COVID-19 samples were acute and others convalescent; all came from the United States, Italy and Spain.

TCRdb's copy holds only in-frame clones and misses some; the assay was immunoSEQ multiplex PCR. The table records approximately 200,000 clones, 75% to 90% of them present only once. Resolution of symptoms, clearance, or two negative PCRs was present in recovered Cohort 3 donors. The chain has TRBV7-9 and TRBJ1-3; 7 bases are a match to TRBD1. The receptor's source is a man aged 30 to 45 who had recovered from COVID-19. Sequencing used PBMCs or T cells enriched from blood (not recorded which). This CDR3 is CASISAARGEGNTIYF. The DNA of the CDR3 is TGTGCCAGCATCTCAGCAGCCAGGGGGGAAGGAAACACCATATATTTT.